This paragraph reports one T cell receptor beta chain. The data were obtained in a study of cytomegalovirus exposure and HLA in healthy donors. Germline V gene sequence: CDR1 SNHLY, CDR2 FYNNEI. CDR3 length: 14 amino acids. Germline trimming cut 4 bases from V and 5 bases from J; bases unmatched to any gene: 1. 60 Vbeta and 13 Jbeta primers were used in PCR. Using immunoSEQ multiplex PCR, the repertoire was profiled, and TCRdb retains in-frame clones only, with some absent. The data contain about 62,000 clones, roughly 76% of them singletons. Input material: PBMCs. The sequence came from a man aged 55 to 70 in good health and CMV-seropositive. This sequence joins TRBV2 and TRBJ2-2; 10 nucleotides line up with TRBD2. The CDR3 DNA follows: TGTGCCAGCAGTGGGGGACTAGCGACCGGGGAGCTGTTTTTT. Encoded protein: CASSGGLATGELFF.